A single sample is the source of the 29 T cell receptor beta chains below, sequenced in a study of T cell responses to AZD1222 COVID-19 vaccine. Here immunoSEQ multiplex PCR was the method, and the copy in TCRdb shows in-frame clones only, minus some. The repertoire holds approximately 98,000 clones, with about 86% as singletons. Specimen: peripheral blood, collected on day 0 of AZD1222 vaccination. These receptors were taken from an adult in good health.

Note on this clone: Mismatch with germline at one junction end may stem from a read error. This CDR3 is CASSELFGQGLF. The DNA of the CDR3 is TGTGCCAGCAGTGAACTTTTCGGACAGGGGCTCTTT. V gene TRBV6-1 combines with J gene TRBJ1-1, with TRBD1 matching 9 bases. Germline V gene data show CDR1 as MNHNS and CDR2 as SASEGT. This CDR3 spans 12 amino acids.

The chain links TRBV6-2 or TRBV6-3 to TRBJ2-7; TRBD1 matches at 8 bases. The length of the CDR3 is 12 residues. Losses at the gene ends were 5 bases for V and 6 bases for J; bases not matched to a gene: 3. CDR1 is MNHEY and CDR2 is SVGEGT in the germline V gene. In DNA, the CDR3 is TGTGCCAGCAGTCTCGACAGGGGCGAGCAGTACTTC. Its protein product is CASSLDRGEQYF.

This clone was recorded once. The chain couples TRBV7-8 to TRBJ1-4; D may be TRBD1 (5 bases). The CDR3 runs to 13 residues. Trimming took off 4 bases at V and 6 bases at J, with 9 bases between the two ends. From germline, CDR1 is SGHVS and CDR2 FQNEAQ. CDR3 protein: CASSYGRDEKLFF. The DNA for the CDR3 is TGTGCCAGCAGCTATGGCAGGGATGAAAAACTGTTTTTT.

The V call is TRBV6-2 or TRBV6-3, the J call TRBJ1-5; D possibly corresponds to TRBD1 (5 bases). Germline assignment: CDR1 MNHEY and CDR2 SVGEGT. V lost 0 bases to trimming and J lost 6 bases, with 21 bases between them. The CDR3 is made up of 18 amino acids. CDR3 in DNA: TGTGCCAGCAGTTACTCGTTCGGGCTCGGAGGGGATCGTCAGCCCCAGCATTTT. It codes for CASSYSFGLGGDRQPQHF.

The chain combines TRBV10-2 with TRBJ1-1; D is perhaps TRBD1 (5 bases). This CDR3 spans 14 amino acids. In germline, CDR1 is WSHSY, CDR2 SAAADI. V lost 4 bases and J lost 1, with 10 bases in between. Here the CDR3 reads CASSARQWNTEAFF. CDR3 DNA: TGCGCCAGCAGTGCGAGACAGTGGAACACTGAAGCTTTCTTT.

CDR3 region: CASTTGQGDVGYTF. CDR3 coding DNA: TGTGCCAGTACCACGGGACAGGGGGATGTTGGCTACACCTTC. The chain carries TRBV19 and TRBJ1-2, with 11 bases matching TRBD1. V lost 7 bases to trimming and J lost 7 bases; unmatched junction nucleotides: 8. The V gene's germline CDR1 is LNHDA and CDR2 SQIVND (reference sequence). The CDR3 is 14 residues long.

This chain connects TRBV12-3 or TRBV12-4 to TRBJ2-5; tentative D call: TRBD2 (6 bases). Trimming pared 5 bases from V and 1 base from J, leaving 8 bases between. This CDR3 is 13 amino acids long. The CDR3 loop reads CASSRGIQETQYF. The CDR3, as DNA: TGTGCCAGCAGTCGGGGGATCCAAGAGACCCAGTACTTC.

CDR3 loop: CASSDTGRSYGYTF. CDR3 sequence (DNA): TGTGCCAGCAGTGATACGGGAAGGTCCTATGGCTACACCTTC. The chain carries TRBV25-1 and TRBJ1-2; D ambiguous. From germline, CDR1 is MGHDK and CDR2 SYGVNS. V was trimmed by 3 bases and J by 4 bases, leaving 12 bases between them. The CDR3 contains 14 residues.

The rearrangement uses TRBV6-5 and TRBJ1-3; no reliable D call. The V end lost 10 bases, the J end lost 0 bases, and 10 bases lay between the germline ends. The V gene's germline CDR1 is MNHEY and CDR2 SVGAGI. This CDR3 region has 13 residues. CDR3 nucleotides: TGTGCCACCGCCTGGAGCTCTGGAAACACCATATATTTT. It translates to CATAWSSGNTIYF.

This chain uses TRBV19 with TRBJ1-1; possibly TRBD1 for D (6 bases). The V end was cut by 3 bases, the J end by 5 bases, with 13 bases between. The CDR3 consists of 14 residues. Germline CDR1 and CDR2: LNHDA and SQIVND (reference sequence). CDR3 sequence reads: CASSILTGWTEAFF. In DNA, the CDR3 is TGTGCCAGTAGTATCCTTACAGGGTGGACTGAAGCTTTCTTT.

The CDR3: CASSPPGGQDIAKNIQYF. The CDR3 DNA sequence: TGTGCCAGCAGCCCCCCGGGGGGACAGGACATAGCCAAAAACATTCAGTACTTC. The V and J genes are TRBV7-9 and TRBJ2-4; a possible D gene is TRBD1 (8 bases). CDR1 and CDR2 (germline): SEHNR, FQNEAQ (reference sequence). Trimming removed 5 bases from V and 0 bases from J, with 20 bases in between. The CDR3 extends over 18 amino acids.

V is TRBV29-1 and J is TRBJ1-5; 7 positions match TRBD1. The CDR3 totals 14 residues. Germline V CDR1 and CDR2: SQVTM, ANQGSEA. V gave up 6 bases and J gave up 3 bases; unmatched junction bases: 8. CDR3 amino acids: CSVGQGGFNQPQHF. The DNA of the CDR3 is TGCAGCGTGGGGCAGGGGGGTTTCAATCAGCCCCAGCATTTT.

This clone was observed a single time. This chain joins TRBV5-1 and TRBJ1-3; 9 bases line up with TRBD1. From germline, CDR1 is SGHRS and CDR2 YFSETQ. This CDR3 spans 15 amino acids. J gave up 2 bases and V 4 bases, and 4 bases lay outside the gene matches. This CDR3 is CASSLDRGAGNTIYF. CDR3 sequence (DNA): TGCGCCAGCAGCCTGGACAGGGGAGCTGGAAACACCATATATTTT. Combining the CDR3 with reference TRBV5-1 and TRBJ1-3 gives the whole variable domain KAGVTQTPRYLIKTRGQQVTLSCSPISGHRSVSWYQQTPGQGLQFLFEYFSETQRNKGNFPGRFSGRQFSNSRSEMNVSTLELGDSALYLCASSLDRGAGNTIYFGEGSWLTVV.

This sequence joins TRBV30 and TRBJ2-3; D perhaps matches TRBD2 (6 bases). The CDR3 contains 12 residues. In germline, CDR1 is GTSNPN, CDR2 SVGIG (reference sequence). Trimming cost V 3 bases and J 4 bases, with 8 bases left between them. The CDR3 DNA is TGTGCCTGGAGGCCGGGGGCAGATACGCAGTATTTT. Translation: CAWRPGADTQYF.

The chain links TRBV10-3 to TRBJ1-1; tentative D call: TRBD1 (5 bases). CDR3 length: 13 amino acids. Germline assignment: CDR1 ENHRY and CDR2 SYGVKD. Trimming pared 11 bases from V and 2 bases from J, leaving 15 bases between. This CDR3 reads CAARRDPNTEAFF. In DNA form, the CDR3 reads TGTGCCGCAAGACGGGACCCAAACACTGAAGCTTTCTTT.

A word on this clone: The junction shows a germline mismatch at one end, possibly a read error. Here the CDR3 reads CASRQGGGKNIQYF. The CDR3 DNA follows: TGTGCCAGCAGGCAAGGGGGTGGGAAAAACATTCAGTACTTC. The chain recombines TRBV3-1 (or the pseudogene TRBV3-2) with TRBJ2-4, with D tentatively TRBD1 (6 bases). In germline, CDR1 is LGHDT, CDR2 YNNKEL (reference sequence). CDR3 length equals 14 residues.

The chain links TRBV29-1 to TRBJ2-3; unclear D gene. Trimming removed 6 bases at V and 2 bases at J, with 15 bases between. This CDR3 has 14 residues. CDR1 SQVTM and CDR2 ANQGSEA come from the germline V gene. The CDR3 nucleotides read TGCAGCGTCCGTCTGTCCTGGGTCACAGATACGCAGTATTTT. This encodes CSVRLSWVTDTQYF.

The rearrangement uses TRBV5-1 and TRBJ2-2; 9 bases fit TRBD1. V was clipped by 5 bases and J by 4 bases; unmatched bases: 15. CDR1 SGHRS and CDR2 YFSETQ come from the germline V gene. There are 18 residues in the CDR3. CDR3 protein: CASSLTGGYLQSTGELFF. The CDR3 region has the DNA TGCGCCAGCAGTCTCACAGGGGGCTATCTACAGTCCACCGGGGAGCTGTTTTTT.

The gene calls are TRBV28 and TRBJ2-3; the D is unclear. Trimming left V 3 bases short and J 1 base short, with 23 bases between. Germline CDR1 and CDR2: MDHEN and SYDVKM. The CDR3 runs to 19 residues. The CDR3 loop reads CASSFPVLLNGLGTDTQYF. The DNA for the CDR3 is TGTGCCAGCAGTTTCCCCGTTTTGCTCAATGGCTTGGGCACAGATACGCAGTATTTT.

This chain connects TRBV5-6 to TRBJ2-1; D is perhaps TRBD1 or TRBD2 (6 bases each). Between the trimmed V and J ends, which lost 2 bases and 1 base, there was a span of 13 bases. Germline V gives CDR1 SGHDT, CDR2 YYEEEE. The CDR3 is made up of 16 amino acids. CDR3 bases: TGTGCCAGCAGCTTAGTAGGGGGGAGGTCCTACAATGAGCAGTTCTTC. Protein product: CASSLVGGRSYNEQFF.

The chain's CDR3 is CASSVDPGGREQYF. The CDR3 nucleotides are TGTGCCAGCAGCGTAGATCCGGGGGGCAGGGAGCAGTACTTC. The chain combines TRBV9 with TRBJ2-7; the D gene is possibly TRBD2 (7 bases). Trimming took 0 bases from V and 7 from J, leaving 14 bases between them. Germline V gives CDR1 SGDLS, CDR2 YYNGEE. The CDR3 is made up of 14 amino acids.

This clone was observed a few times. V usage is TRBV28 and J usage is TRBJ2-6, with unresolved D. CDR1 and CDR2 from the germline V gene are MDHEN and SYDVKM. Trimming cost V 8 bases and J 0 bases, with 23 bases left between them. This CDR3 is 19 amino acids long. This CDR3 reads CASSGPLGLGLSGANVLTF. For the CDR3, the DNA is TGTGCCAGCTCGGGCCCCTTGGGGTTAGGGCTCTCTGGGGCCAACGTCCTGACTTTC.

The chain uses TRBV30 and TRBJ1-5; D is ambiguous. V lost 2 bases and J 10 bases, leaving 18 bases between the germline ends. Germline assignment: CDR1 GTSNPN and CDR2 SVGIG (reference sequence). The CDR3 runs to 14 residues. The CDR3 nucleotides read TGTGCCTGGAGTTTTACTGACTTTGAGGGCCCCCAGCATTTT. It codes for CAWSFTDFEGPQHF.

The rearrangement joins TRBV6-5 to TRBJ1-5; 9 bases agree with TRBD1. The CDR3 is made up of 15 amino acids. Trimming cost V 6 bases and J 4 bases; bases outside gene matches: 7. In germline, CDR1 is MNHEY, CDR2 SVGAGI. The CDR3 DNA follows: TGTGCCAGCAGACTACAGGGGGCTGGAAATCAGCCCCAGCATTTT. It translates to CASRLQGAGNQPQHF.

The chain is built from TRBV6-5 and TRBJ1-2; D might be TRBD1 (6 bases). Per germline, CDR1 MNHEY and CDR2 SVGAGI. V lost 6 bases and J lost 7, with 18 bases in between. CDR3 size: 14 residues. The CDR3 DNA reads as TGTGCCAGCAGACCGGGACTGGGGGGCTTTGGCTACACCTTC. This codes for CASRPGLGGFGYTF.

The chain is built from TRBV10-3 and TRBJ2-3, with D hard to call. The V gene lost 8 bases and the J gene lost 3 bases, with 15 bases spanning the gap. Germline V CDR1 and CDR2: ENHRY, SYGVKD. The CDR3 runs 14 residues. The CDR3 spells CAISDATPTDTQYF. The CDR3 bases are TGTGCCATCTCTGATGCAACCCCGACAGATACGCAGTATTTT.

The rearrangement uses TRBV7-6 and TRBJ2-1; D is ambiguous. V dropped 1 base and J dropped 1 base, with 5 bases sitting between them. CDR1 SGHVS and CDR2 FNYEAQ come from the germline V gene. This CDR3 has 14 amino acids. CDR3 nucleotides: TGTGCCAGCAGCTTAGATGGGTCCTACAATGAGCAGTTCTTC. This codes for CASSLDGSYNEQFF.

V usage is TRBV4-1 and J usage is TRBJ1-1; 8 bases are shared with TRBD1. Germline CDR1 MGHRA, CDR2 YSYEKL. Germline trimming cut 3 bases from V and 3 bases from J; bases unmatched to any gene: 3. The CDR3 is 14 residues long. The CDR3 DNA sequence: TGCGCCAGCAGCCACCTGGACAGGGACACTGAAGCTTTCTTT. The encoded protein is CASSHLDRDTEAFF.

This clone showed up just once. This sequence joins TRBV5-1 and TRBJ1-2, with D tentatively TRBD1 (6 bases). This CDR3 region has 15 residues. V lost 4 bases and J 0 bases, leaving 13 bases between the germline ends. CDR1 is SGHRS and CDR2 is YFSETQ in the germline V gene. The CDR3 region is CASSPGQLANYGYTF. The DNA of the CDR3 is TGCGCCAGCAGCCCGGGACAACTAGCTAACTATGGCTACACCTTC.